This is a list of T cell receptor beta chains from one sample in a study of cytomegalovirus exposure and HLA in healthy donors. This table comes from immunoSEQ multiplex PCR, and its TCRdb copy is limited to in-frame clones, with some not included. The data contain over 120,000 clones, 77% of them seen just once; the ten biggest clones take up 3.5% to 5%. Sequencing was performed on PBMCs. These TCRs come from a male donor in good health and CMV-seronegative. CDR3s leave out the opening cysteine and the closing phenylalanine or tryptophan.

j_call,v_call,cdr3_aa
TRBJ2-1,TRBV2,ASSFTKSGLVRNEQF
TRBJ2-5,TRBV29-1,SGGQIQETQY
TRBJ1-3,TRBV19,ASSPGRGGIGNTIY
TRBJ2-5,TRBV6-1,ASSKGQGARETQY
TRBJ2-7,TRBV10-2,ARYLACFRQGASYEQY
TRBJ1-2,TRBV11-2,ASSPGLGGSYGYT
TRBJ1-2,TRBV7-9,ASSSSGGAHYGYT
TRBJ1-2,TRBV6-1,ASSEGEVGQEA
TRBJ2-7,TRBV25-1,ASSAPGGYEQY
TRBJ2-6,TRBV19,ASSPRGAGANGLT
TRBJ1-1,TRBV15,ATSSPPRGAF
TRBJ1-6,TRBV7-9,ASSKTGENSPLH
TRBJ1-3,TRBV6-6,ASNNRFSGNTIY
TRBJ2-6,TRBV28,ASRLGGIAGANGLT
TRBJ1-1,TRBV15,ATRQGVGTEAF
TRBJ1-1,TRBV5-4,ASSWDRGPSVEAF
TRBJ1-1,TRBV7-2,ASIQQGAPTEAF
TRBJ1-5,TRBV7-9,ASSSRSNQPQH
TRBJ1-2,TRBV6-5,ASSSLPYDHYGYT
TRBJ2-7,TRBV7-9,ASSLVFAGKDYEQY
TRBJ1-5,TRBV12-5,ASGSPRGQPQH
TRBJ2-7,TRBV5-1,ASSTGQAAYEQY
TRBJ1-1,TRBV29-1,SAKQGAGEAF
TRBJ2-7,TRBV7-3,ASSFGTGTLFEQY
TRBJ1-2,TRBV6-5,ASSYSTPTYGYT
TRBJ2-7,TRBV2,ASRVDRGRDVEQY
TRBJ2-2,TRBV6-5,ASSSPGRRSGELF
TRBJ1-2,TRBV25-1,ASSAPGSREGYT
TRBJ1-1,TRBV5-1,ASSLAAGDGGNTEAF
TRBJ2-1,TRBV19,ASSHTSGGGQF
TRBJ1-5,TRBV19,ASSLDRGHQPQH
TRBJ2-2,TRBV14,ASGGERTGELF
TRBJ2-5,TRBV10-1,ASRDGPMTGTSGRETQY
TRBJ1-1,TRBV18,ASSLRTGDTEAF
TRBJ2-5,TRBV10-2,ASGSGRTQY
TRBJ2-1,TRBV25-1,ATPSGNEQF
TRBJ1-4,TRBV19,ASSLTGTGEGEKLF
TRBJ2-4,TRBV10-1,ASIPGRQELRAKNIQY
TRBJ1-1,TRBV4-3,ASSREQGAAEAF
TRBJ2-5,TRBV10-1,ASSEAGLAGQKETQY
TRBJ1-2,TRBV5-1,ASSLDGANYGYT